This T cell receptor (beta chain) was retrieved from a study of cytomegalovirus exposure and HLA in healthy donors. The PCR ran on 60 Vbeta and 13 Jbeta primers. This table comes from immunoSEQ multiplex PCR, and its TCRdb copy is limited to in-frame clones, with some not included. The sample carries around 67,000 clones, 85% to 90% recorded once. V was clipped by 5 bases and J by 13 bases; unmatched bases: 12. This CDR3 is built from 13 residues. Germline CDR1 reads MDHEN; CDR2 reads SYDVKM. Notes on the study in general: TCR beta V segments were, for the most part, productive about 87% or about 30% of the time in an earlier analysis.

About this clone itself: Antigen specificity is unknown.

The source material was PBMCs. The sequence was obtained from a woman aged 25 to 39 in good health and CMV-seropositive. V and J are TRBV28 and TRBJ1-1, with 8 nucleotides matching TRBD1. The CDR3 DNA reads TGTGCCAGCAGTCCCCGGACAGGGTTGGGTGTTTTCTTT. Translated, it gives CASSPRTGLGVFF.